These 21 T cell receptor beta chains share one sample of origin, sequenced in a study of beta chain features in type 1 diabetes. Study-wide results and limits: When Type 1 diabetes patients were examined, their TCRB CDR3s proved moderately but significantly shorter in all four CD4+ subsets.

No cognate antigen is known for these TCRs. What was sequenced were expressed TCRB transcripts, since all of the isolated RNA had been reverse transcribed. The protocol was immunoSEQ multiplex PCR, while the TCRdb copy is restricted to in-frame clones and leaves out a portion. The data contain 200,000 to 250,000 clones, about 15% of them singletons. The sample was naive CD4+ T cells from blood. The source of these receptors is a man in his thirties or forties with type 1 diabetes.

This clone was seen a handful of times. V and J are TRBV6-4 and TRBJ1-2, with 9 nucleotides matching TRBD1. Germline assignment: CDR1 MRHNA and CDR2 SNTAGT. The CDR3 contains 13 residues. V shed 6 bases and J 6 bases; nucleotides not matched to a gene: 5. The CDR3 sequence is CASSAGTGNGYTF. The DNA of the CDR3 is TGTGCCAGCAGCGCTGGGACAGGGAATGGCTACACCTTC.

This clone was found a few times. The V and J genes are TRBV19 and TRBJ2-5; D call uncertain. Germline V gene lookup returns CDR1 LNHDA and CDR2 SQIVND (reference sequence). The CDR3 runs to 13 residues. Trimming pared 3 bases from V and 1 base from J, leaving 6 bases between. In DNA form, the CDR3 reads TGTGCCAGTAGTATCGTGAGCCAAGAGACCCAGTACTTC. Its protein product is CASSIVSQETQYF.

This clone was counted only a few times. The V and J genes are TRBV27 and TRBJ2-5; 7 positions match TRBD1. This CDR3 contains 15 residues. In germline, CDR1 is MNHEY, CDR2 SMNVEV (reference sequence). The V gene end was trimmed by 5 bases and the J gene end by 2 bases; junction bases not matched to a gene: 8. In DNA form, the CDR3 reads TGTGCCAGCAGTCATCCAGGACAGGTTCAAGAGACCCAGTACTTC. Its translation is CASSHPGQVQETQYF.

This clone was counted only a few times. V and J are TRBV4-1 and TRBJ2-6; D ambiguous. The length of the CDR3 is 18 residues. In germline, CDR1 is MGHRA, CDR2 YSYEKL. The ends were cut back, 0 bases at V and 0 bases at J, with 12 bases in the middle. The CDR3 loop reads CASSQDGPTYSGANVLTF. The CDR3 nucleotides read TGCGCCAGCAGCCAAGATGGGCCGACCTACTCTGGGGCCAACGTCCTGACTTTC.

The CDR3: CASSLQIGTGGRSGELFF. The CDR3 bases are TGTGCCAGCAGTCTACAAATTGGTACAGGGGGTAGGTCCGGGGAGCTGTTTTTT. V gene TRBV27 combines with J gene TRBJ2-2; 8 bases agree with TRBD1. The CDR3 spans 18 residues. J lost 6 bases, V lost 5 bases, and 17 bases had no gene match. The V gene's germline CDR1 is MNHEY and CDR2 SMNVEV (reference sequence).

This clone was seen more than once but under ten times. The CDR3 loop reads CASSLLAGGPYNEQFF. CDR3 nucleotide sequence: TGTGCCAGCAGCTTGCTAGCGGGGGGGCCCTACAATGAGCAGTTCTTC. This chain joins TRBV11-2 and TRBJ2-1; 12 bases fit TRBD2. CDR1 and CDR2 from the germline V gene are SGHAT and FQNNGV. With V trimmed by 3 bases and J by 2 bases, 2 bases remained unmatched. The CDR3 has 16 residues.

The sample holds a few counts of this clone. V gene TRBV19 combines with J gene TRBJ2-4; no clear D gene. Trimming cost V 1 base and J 0 bases, with 10 bases left between them. The germline V gene encodes CDR1 LNHDA and CDR2 SQIVND (reference sequence). The CDR3 totals 16 residues. The CDR3 here is CASSIGGVQAKNIQYF. The CDR3 DNA reads TGTGCCAGTAGTATAGGCGGAGTTCAAGCCAAAAACATTCAGTACTTC.

This clone was seen only a few times. V is TRBV5-1 and J is TRBJ2-3, with 11 bases lining up with TRBD2. The CDR3 is 19 residues long. V was pared by 5 bases and J by 2 bases, with 16 bases of the junction left unmatched. CDR1 SGHRS and CDR2 YFSETQ come from the germline V gene. DNA for the CDR3: TGCGCCAGCAGTTATCCCGGGACTAGCGGCCGGGAACCCACAGATACGCAGTATTTT. It is translated as CASSYPGTSGREPTDTQYF.

The chain uses TRBV25-1 and TRBJ2-5; 7 positions agree with TRBD2. Germline V lookup: CDR1 MGHDK, CDR2 SYGVNS. The CDR3 contains 15 residues. Losses at the gene ends were 4 bases for V and 5 bases for J; bases not matched to a gene: 10. In nucleotides, the CDR3 is TGTGCCAGCAGTGGAGGTTGGGGGAGGGCCGAGACCCAGTACTTC. It translates to CASSGGWGRAETQYF.

This clone was seen a few times. The rearrangement uses TRBV7-2 and TRBJ1-2, with 10 bases that match TRBD1. CDR3 length equals 15 residues. V gave up 0 bases and J gave up 7 bases; unmatched junction bases: 5. CDR1 SGHTA and CDR2 FQGNSA come from the germline V gene. CDR3 protein: CASSLAGTGESGYTF. CDR3 in DNA: TGTGCCAGCAGCTTAGCGGGGACAGGGGAGTCTGGCTACACCTTC.

This clone was found a few times. The chain links TRBV6-1 to TRBJ2-7, with unresolved D. The CDR3 is 13 amino acids. The germline gives CDR1 MNHNS, CDR2 SASEGT. Trimming shortened V by 8 bases and J by 0 bases, and 11 bases separated the two germline ends. Here the CDR3 DNA reads TGTGCCAGCGGGCCTCGCCTCTCCTACGAGCAGTACTTC. Its protein is CASGPRLSYEQYF.

The chain uses TRBV10-2 and TRBJ1-1; D perhaps matches TRBD1 (6 bases). V shed 8 bases and J shed 4 bases, with 17 bases lying between them. The CDR3 extends over 14 amino acids. CDR1 and CDR2 from the germline V gene are WSHSY and SAAADI. The CDR3 DNA reads TGCGCCAGCCGGTGGGGGGGCGCAGGCACTGAAGCTTTCTTT. Protein product: CASRWGGAGTEAFF.

A few counts support this clone. The V call is TRBV7-9, the J call TRBJ1-5; D gene uncertain. The CDR3 has 12 residues. The V gene's germline CDR1 is SEHNR and CDR2 FQNEAQ (reference sequence). Trimming pared 5 bases from V and 9 bases from J, leaving 11 bases between. In nucleotides, the CDR3 is TGTGCCAGCAGCCCGGTAACGGGGCCCCAGCATTTT. This sequence encodes CASSPVTGPQHF.

In its sample, this clone was seen a few times. For the CDR3, the DNA is TGTGCCGCGCAGAGGGTCGACGGCTACACCTTC. Its protein is CAAQRVDGYTF. The J gene is TRBJ1-2, the V gene TRBV6-1, with D hard to call. The CDR3 contains 11 residues. Germline loops: CDR1 MNHNS, CDR2 SASEGT. V lost 11 bases and J lost 8, with 15 bases in between.

This clone was detected only a few times. The genes are TRBV7-2 and TRBJ2-6; possible D gene TRBD1, 5 bases. Trimming stripped 5 bases from V and 2 bases from J, with 13 bases between. In germline, CDR1 is SGHTA, CDR2 FQGNSA. This CDR3 has 16 residues. CDR3 region: CASSPRGRAGANVLTF. DNA of the CDR3: TGTGCCAGCAGCCCGCGAGGCAGGGCTGGGGCCAACGTCCTGACTTTC. Combining the CDR3 with reference TRBV7-2 and TRBJ2-6 gives the whole variable domain GAGVSQSPSNKVTEKGKDVELRCDPISGHTALYWYRQSLGQGLEFLIYFQGNSAPDKSGLPSDRFSAERTGGSVSTLTIQRTQQEDSAVYLCASSPRGRAGANVLTFGAGSRLTVL.

This chain links TRBV4-2 with TRBJ2-1; 13 nucleotides line up with TRBD2. The germline V gene has CDR1 LGHNA and CDR2 YNFKEQ. The V and J ends lost 4 bases and 2 bases, in that order; junction bases with no gene match: 2. This CDR3 comprises 16 residues. The CDR3 region has the DNA TGTGCCAGCAGCCGTGGACTAGCGGGGGCCTACAATGAGCAGTTCTTC. This translates into CASSRGLAGAYNEQFF.

This clone turned up a few times. The V call is TRBV19, the J call TRBJ2-6; 13 bases are shared with TRBD2. The CDR3 extends over 16 amino acids. The V gene's germline CDR1 is LNHDA and CDR2 SQIVND (reference sequence). The J segment lost 5 bases and the V segment lost 10 bases, leaving 8 bases of the junction unmatched. In DNA, the CDR3 is TGTGCCACCATTGGACTAGCGGGGGATCGGGCCAACGTCCTGACTTTC. Translation gives CATIGLAGDRANVLTF.

This clone was picked up a small number of times. The V and J genes are TRBV5-5 and TRBJ2-3; 9 nucleotides align to TRBD1. The CDR3 is 14 residues long. Germline-derived CDR1 and CDR2 are SGHKS and YYEKEE (reference sequence). After removal of 2 bases from V and 5 bases from J, the junction contained 3 bases not matched to a gene. This chain's CDR3 is CASSLRTGVDTQYF. CDR3 nucleotides: TGTGCCAGCAGCTTACGGACAGGGGTAGATACGCAGTATTTT.

The gene calls are TRBV5-1 and TRBJ1-1; 10 nucleotides line up with TRBD1. There are 16 residues in the CDR3. The germline CDR1 and CDR2 sequences are SGHRS and YFSETQ. Germline trimming cut 4 bases from V and 0 bases from J; bases unmatched to any gene: 6. CDR3 protein: CASSPDRGLMNTEAFF. CDR3 DNA: TGCGCCAGCAGCCCAGACAGGGGGCTCATGAACACTGAAGCTTTCTTT.

V is TRBV15 and J is TRBJ2-7; 8 nucleotides line up with TRBD1. Per the germline V gene, CDR1 is LNHNV and CDR2 is YYDKDF (reference sequence). The V and J ends lost 4 bases and 4 bases, in that order; junction bases with no gene match: 9. This CDR3 comprises 15 residues. CDR3 protein: CATSTSTGVVYEQYF. The CDR3, as DNA: TGTGCCACCAGCACCTCGACAGGGGTCGTTTACGAGCAGTACTTC.

This clone was counted between two and nine times. The gene calls are TRBV27 and TRBJ1-2; maybe TRBD1 (5 bases). The CDR3 consists of 14 residues. V lost 1 base, J lost 4 bases, and 10 bases lay in between. CDR1 and CDR2 (germline): MNHEY, SMNVEV (reference sequence). CDR3 sequence (DNA): TGTGCCAGCAGTTTATTTCAGGGAATCTATGGCTACACCTTC. Translation: CASSLFQGIYGYTF.